One sample yielded the 5 T cell receptor beta chains listed below, sequenced in a study of blood T cells in healthy people across ages. Through a sample-barcoded 5' primer and a J-beta primer mix, a second PCR was run for roughly 6 to 11 cycles. TCRdb used MiXCR to reprocess the 5' RACE reads, holding one entry per CDR3 protein. The data show about 1.4 million distinct CDR3 sequences, almost 60% seen once. Sequencing input: blood. The receptors here all came from a man aged 18 to 29 in good health.

This clonotype was recorded only once. The V gene is TRBV27, the J gene TRBJ1-1; tentatively, D is TRBD1 (6 bases). The CDR3 totals 15 residues. Looked up from germline, CDR1 is MNHEY and CDR2 is SMNVEV (reference sequence). V shed 0 bases and J shed 6 bases, with 14 bases lying between them. The CDR3 reads CASSLSSGVGAEAFF. The CDR3 region has the DNA TGTGCCAGCAGTTTATCCTCAGGGGTAGGAGCTGAAGCTTTCTTT.

The chain links TRBV3-1 to TRBJ1-2; D is unclear. Trimming stripped 0 bases from V and 8 bases from J, with 16 bases between. The germline V gene encodes CDR1 LGHDT and CDR2 YNNKEL (reference sequence). The CDR3 has 15 amino acids. This CDR3 is CASSQDAGRMKGYTF. CDR3 nucleotides: TGTGCCAGCAGCCAAGATGCCGGAAGAATGAAGGGCTACACCTTC. Together with reference TRBV3-1 and TRBJ1-2, the CDR3 gives the full variable domain: DTAVSQTPKYLVTQMGNDKSIKCEQNLGHDTMYWYKQDSKKFLKIMFSYNNKELIINETVPNRFSPKSPDKAHLNLHINSLELGDSAVYFCASSQDAGRMKGYTFGSGTRLTVV.

For this clonotype: In this CDR3 the conserved last residue, phenylalanine or tryptophan, is missing, so a read error is likely. It is unclear where the CDR3 begins or ends on the DNA, so no DNA is shown, and the CDR3 is as TCRdb lists it. This chain connects TRBV4-1 to TRBJ2-5. The CDR3 numbers 8 amino acids, ends counted. Germline V gene data show CDR1 as MGHRA and CDR2 as YSYEKL. CDR3 region: CASSQDQG.

The rearrangement uses TRBV5-4 and TRBJ2-4; 8 bases line up with TRBD2. Per the germline V gene, CDR1 is SGHNT and CDR2 is YYREEE (reference sequence). The CDR3 totals 15 residues. V shed 4 bases and J 4 bases; nucleotides not matched to a gene: 7. The CDR3, as DNA: TGTGCCAGCAGCCCCGGCGGGGGGCCTAAAAACATTCAGTACTTC. Its protein is CASSPGGGPKNIQYF. Looking up the rest from reference TRBV5-4 and TRBJ2-4 gives the full variable domain: ETGVTQSPTHLIKTRGQQVTLRCSSQSGHNTVSWYQQALGQGPQFIFQYYREEENGRGNFPPRFSGLQFPNYSSELNVNALELDDSALYLCASSPGGGPKNIQYFGAGTRLSVL.

The chain joins TRBV24-1 to TRBJ2-1; D is unresolved. The CDR3 consists of 13 residues. The V gene's germline CDR1 is KGHDR and CDR2 SFDVKD. Trimming removed 9 bases from V and 3 bases from J, with 11 bases in between. For the CDR3, the DNA is TGTGCCACCCGGAACACTTACTACAATGAGCAGTTCTTC. Its translation is CATRNTYYNEQFF.